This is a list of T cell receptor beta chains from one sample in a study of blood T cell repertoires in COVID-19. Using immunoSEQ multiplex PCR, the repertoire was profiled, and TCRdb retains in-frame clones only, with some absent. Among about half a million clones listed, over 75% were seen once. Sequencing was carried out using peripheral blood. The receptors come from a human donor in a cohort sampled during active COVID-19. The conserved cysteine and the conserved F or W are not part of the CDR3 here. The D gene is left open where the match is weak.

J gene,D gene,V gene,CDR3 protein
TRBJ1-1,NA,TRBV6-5,ASSTDRNTEAF
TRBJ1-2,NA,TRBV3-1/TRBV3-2,ASSLQGYYGYT
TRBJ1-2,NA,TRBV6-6,ASYLPGGTVTGYT
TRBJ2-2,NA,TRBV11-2,ASSRGQTSGTGELF
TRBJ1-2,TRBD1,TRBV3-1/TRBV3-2,ASSQEALTGGRGYT
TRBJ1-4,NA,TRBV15,ATSRGRNEKLF
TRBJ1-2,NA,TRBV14,ASSQTPGIGYT
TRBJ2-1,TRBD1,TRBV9,ASSVVSGQGANEQF
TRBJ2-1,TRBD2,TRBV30,AWSKGLAGVFEQF
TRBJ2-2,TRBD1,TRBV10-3,AISDSGQGNTGELF
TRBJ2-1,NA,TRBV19,ASSIANEQF
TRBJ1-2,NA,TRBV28,ASVKGGPIRGYT
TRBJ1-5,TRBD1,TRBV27,ASSSRDRGNQPQH
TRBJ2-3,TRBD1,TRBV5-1,ASSLVGQGADTQY
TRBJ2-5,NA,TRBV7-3,ASSLNSGPQETQY
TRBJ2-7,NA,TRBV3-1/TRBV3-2,ASSPFSGGGYEQY
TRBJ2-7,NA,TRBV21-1,ASSNPEGAYEQY
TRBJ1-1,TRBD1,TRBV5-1,ASHTGGTEAF
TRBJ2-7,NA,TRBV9,ASSDPSRGEQY
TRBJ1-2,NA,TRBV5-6,ASSLPGVNYGYT
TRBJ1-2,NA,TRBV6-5,ASSSTGRMDGYT
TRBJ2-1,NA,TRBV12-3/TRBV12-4,ASSGQTYNEQF
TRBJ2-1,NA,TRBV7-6,ASSLLPGVHNEQF
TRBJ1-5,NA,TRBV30,AWSAPGGLGSQPQH
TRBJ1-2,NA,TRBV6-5,ASWPREGNYGYT
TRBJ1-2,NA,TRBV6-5,AASRAASGGYT
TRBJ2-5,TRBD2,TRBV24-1,ATSDIAGLTETQY
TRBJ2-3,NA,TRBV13,ASSFGLASDTQY
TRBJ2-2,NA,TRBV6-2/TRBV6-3,ASSYSPGWAGELF
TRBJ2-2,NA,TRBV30,AWSVLSGELF
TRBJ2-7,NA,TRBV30,AWMQGFRGEQY
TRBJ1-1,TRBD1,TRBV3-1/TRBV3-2,ASSPWTGGTEAF
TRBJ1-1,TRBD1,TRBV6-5,ASRQTGEAF
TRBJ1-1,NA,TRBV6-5,ASSYSRTRGEAF
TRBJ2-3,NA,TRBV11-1,ASSINTDTQY
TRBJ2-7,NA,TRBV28,ATSGTNDYEQY
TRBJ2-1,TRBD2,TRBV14,ASSQDSGLATDEQF
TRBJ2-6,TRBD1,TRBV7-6,ASSLNRQGFSGANVLT
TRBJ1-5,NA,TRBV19,ASSILGGRGNQPQH
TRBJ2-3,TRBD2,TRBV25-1,ASSRGLVNTDTQY